These T cell receptor beta chains were read from a single sample in a study of T cell responses to AZD1222 COVID-19 vaccine. TCRdb's copy holds only in-frame clones and misses some; the assay was immunoSEQ multiplex PCR. The table lists tens of thousands of clones, 90% to 95% of them singletons. Here the sequenced sample was peripheral blood, taken on day 0 of MenACWY control vaccination. Receptors were obtained from an adult in good health. The CDR3 runs from the conserved cysteine through the conserved F or W. The D gene is left open where the match is weak. The size field is filled for only some rows; it gives once, few, many or a size class.

size | J | V | length | D | CDR3 | DNA
- | TRBJ1-2 | TRBV7-9 | 14 | TRBD1 | CASSSDREEGGYTF | TGTGCCAGCAGCTCGGACAGGGAAGAGGGTGGCTACACCTTC
- | TRBJ2-4 | TRBV7-2 | 13 | - | CASSLGARNIQYF | TGTGCCAGCAGCTTGGGGGCTCGAAACATTCAGTACTTC
- | TRBJ2-7 | TRBV7-9 | 15 | TRBD2 | CASSLAYRGRYEQYF | TGTGCCAGCAGCTTAGCCTACCGCGGGAGATACGAGCAGTACTTC
- | TRBJ2-2 | TRBV10-1 | 12 | - | CASSGGAGELFF | TGCGCCAGCTCTGGGGGCGCCGGGGAGCTGTTTTTT
- | TRBJ1-4 | TRBV30 | 14 | - | CACSGSLRPEKLFF | TGTGCCTGCTCGGGGTCCCTCCGCCCCGAAAAACTGTTTTTT
few | TRBJ1-1 | TRBV7-2 | 17 | - | CASSLGGAILMNTEAFF | TGTGCCAGCAGCCTAGGGGGGGCAATTTTAATGAACACTGAAGCTTTCTTT
- | TRBJ1-3 | TRBV27 | 15 | - | CASSFQGGRGNTIYF | TGTGCCAGCAGTTTTCAGGGCGGGCGAGGAAACACCATATATTTT
- | TRBJ1-1 | TRBV5-4 | 13 | - | CASSPDPNTEAFF | TGTGCCAGCAGCCCGGACCCGAACACTGAAGCTTTCTTT
- | TRBJ2-3 | TRBV7-6 | 16 | - | CASSLRSAEATDTQYF | TGTGCCAGCAGCTTAAGGAGCGCAGAGGCGACAGATACGCAGTATTTT
- | TRBJ2-2 | TRBV6-2/TRBV6-3 | 16 | TRBD1 | CASSYNRGSNTGELFF | TGTGCCAGCAGCTATAACAGGGGGTCGAACACCGGGGAGCTGTTTTTT
- | TRBJ2-2 | TRBV5-1 | 15 | TRBD2 | CASSPGTSDHGELFF | TGCGCCAGCAGCCCGGGGACTAGCGACCACGGGGAGCTGTTTTTT
- | TRBJ1-2 | TRBV30 | 16 | TRBD1 | CAWSSQGAGIGYGYTF | TGTGCCTGGAGTTCACAGGGGGCGGGGATCGGCTATGGCTACACCTTC
- | TRBJ1-4 | TRBV7-9 | 19 | - | CASSLRVGTGLTSIEKLFF | TGTGCCAGCAGCTTAAGGGTAGGGACCGGCCTCACGTCTATCGAAAAACTGTTTTTT
- | TRBJ2-7 | TRBV6-5 | 15 | - | CASSPRRGSSYEQYF | TGTGCCAGCAGTCCCCGGCGGGGAAGCTCCTACGAGCAGTACTTC
once | TRBJ1-1 | TRBV5-4 | 13 | - | CASSYQGGAEAFF | TGTGCCAGCAGCTACCAGGGCGGTGCTGAAGCTTTCTTT
- | TRBJ2-7 | TRBV19 | 13 | - | CASSSPGTYEQYF | TGTGCCAGTAGTAGCCCAGGAACCTACGAGCAGTACTTC
- | TRBJ2-7 | TRBV11-2 | 15 | TRBD2 | CASSAGLAGAYEQYF | TGTGCCAGCAGCGCTGGACTAGCGGGAGCCTACGAGCAGTACTTC
- | TRBJ2-1 | TRBV5-4 | 15 | TRBD2 | CASSLASGVYNEQFF | TGTGCCAGCAGCTTGGCCAGCGGGGTCTACAATGAGCAGTTCTTC
once | TRBJ2-4 | TRBV4-1 | 19 | TRBD1 | CASSPRGQGALFAKNIQYF | TGCGCCAGCAGCCCGCGGGGACAGGGGGCGCTCTTTGCCAAAAACATTCAGTACTTC
- | TRBJ2-7 | TRBV27 | 14 | - | CASSGNRAPYEQYF | TGTGCCAGCAGTGGCAACAGGGCCCCCTACGAGCAGTACTTC
- | TRBJ2-5 | TRBV27 | 12 | TRBD2 | CATTAGDETQYF | TGTGCCACCACCGCGGGGGATGAGACCCAGTACTTC
- | TRBJ1-5 | TRBV2 | 15 | - | CASSGETDHNQPQHF | TGTGCCAGCAGTGGGGAGACGGATCACAATCAGCCCCAGCATTTT
- | TRBJ2-3 | TRBV5-1 | 14 | TRBD2 | CASSFTSGSDTQYF | TGCGCCAGCAGCTTCACTAGCGGATCAGATACGCAGTATTTT
once | TRBJ1-6 | TRBV28 | 16 | TRBD1 | CASSLGGQGRDSPLHF | TGTGCCAGCAGTTTAGGGGGACAGGGTAGAGATTCACCCCTCCACTTT
- | TRBJ2-7 | TRBV7-8 | 13 | TRBD1 | CASSPGQIYEQYF | TGTGCCAGCAGCCCGGGACAGATCTACGAGCAGTACTTC
- | TRBJ1-4 | TRBV12-3/TRBV12-4 | 13 | - | CASTSPATEKLFF | TGTGCCAGCACTTCTCCGGCGACCGAAAAACTGTTTTTT
- | TRBJ1-1 | TRBV19 | 15 | TRBD1 | CASSAGDRRDTEAFF | TGTGCCAGTAGTGCTGGGGACAGACGAGACACTGAAGCTTTCTTT
- | TRBJ2-7 | TRBV6-6 | 11 | - | CASRGESEQYF | TGTGCCAGCCGAGGAGAATCCGAGCAGTACTTC
once | TRBJ2-3 | TRBV9 | 12 | - | CASSVGTDTQYF | TGTGCCAGCAGCGTAGGAACAGATACGCAGTATTTT
- | TRBJ1-2 | TRBV6-1 | 16 | TRBD1 | CASSGQGAHGVDGYTF | TGTGCCAGCAGTGGACAGGGGGCGCATGGAGTCGACGGCTACACCTTC
- | TRBJ1-1 | TRBV28 | 15 | TRBD1 | CASSLGGTANTEAFF | TGTGCCAGCAGTTTAGGGGGGACAGCAAACACTGAAGCTTTCTTT
once | TRBJ1-5 | TRBV30 | 13 | - | CAWSLIIGQPQHF | TGTGCCTGGAGTTTGATCATTGGGCAGCCCCAGCATTTT
- | TRBJ2-3 | TRBV18 | 15 | - | CASSPLGSGGDTQYF | TGTGCCAGCTCACCTTTAGGATCCGGGGGCGATACGCAGTATTTT
- | TRBJ1-1 | TRBV4-3 | 15 | TRBD1 | CASSQSYRGNTEAFF | TGCGCCAGCAGCCAAAGCTACAGGGGTAACACTGAAGCTTTCTTT
- | TRBJ2-7 | TRBV30 | 14 | - | CAWTRGTVAIEQYF | TGTGCCTGGACGCGTGGCACGGTAGCGATCGAGCAGTACTTC
- | TRBJ2-7 | TRBV11-2 | 14 | TRBD1 | CASSQGTGSYEQYF | TGTGCCAGCAGCCAGGGGACAGGGAGCTACGAGCAGTACTTC
- | TRBJ2-3 | TRBV5-6 | 12 | - | CASSPNEDTQYF | TGTGCCAGCAGCCCCAACGAAGATACGCAGTATTTT
- | TRBJ1-2 | TRBV6-5 | 13 | - | CASSPGLLRGYTF | TGTGCCAGCAGTCCGGGCCTCCTTCGTGGCTACACCTTC
- | TRBJ2-3 | TRBV5-1 | 15 | TRBD2 | CASSYGTRRTDTQYF | TGCGCCAGCAGCTATGGGACTAGGAGGACAGATACGCAGTATTTT
- | TRBJ1-2 | TRBV7-8 | 14 | - | CASSLVQANYGYTF | TGTGCCAGCAGCTTAGTACAGGCTAACTATGGCTACACCTTC
- | TRBJ1-5 | TRBV5-1 | 15 | - | CASSPRTVGWQPQHF | TGCGCCAGCAGCCCAAGGACGGTGGGGTGGCAGCCCCAGCATTTT
- | TRBJ1-6 | TRBV5-5 | 15 | - | CASSFGGSIGSPLHF | TGTGCCAGCAGCTTTGGCGGGAGTATAGGTTCACCCCTCCACTTT
once | TRBJ1-4 | TRBV28 | 15 | TRBD1 | CASSLMAGGSEKLFF | TGTGCCAGCAGTTTAATGGCAGGGGGATCGGAAAAACTGTTTTTT
- | TRBJ1-5 | TRBV6-5 | 15 | TRBD1 | CASNDRAYSNQPQHF | TGTGCCAGCAACGACAGGGCGTATAGCAATCAGCCCCAGCATTTT
- | TRBJ1-4 | TRBV5-4 | 15 | - | CASSLGEKAREKLFF | TGTGCCAGCAGCTTGGGCGAGAAAGCGAGGGAAAAACTGTTTTTT
once | TRBJ2-7 | TRBV5-1 | 14 | - | CASSLVQTNNEQYF | TGCGCCAGCAGCTTGGTCCAAACGAACAACGAGCAGTACTTC
- | TRBJ1-2 | TRBV27 | 14 | - | CASSLNEKTGGYTF | TGTGCCAGCAGTTTAAATGAAAAAACGGGTGGCTACACCTTC
- | TRBJ2-7 | TRBV7-2 | 16 | TRBD2 | CASRLGPGGGSYEQYF | TGTGCCAGCAGACTAGGGCCCGGGGGGGGTTCCTACGAGCAGTACTTC
- | TRBJ1-3 | TRBV2 | 16 | TRBD1 | CASQNPRDSDGNTIYF | TGTGCCAGCCAGAATCCCCGGGACAGCGATGGAAACACCATATATTTT
- | TRBJ1-5 | TRBV7-9 | 14 | - | CASSHRDSNQPQHF | TGTGCCAGCAGCCATCGGGACAGCAATCAGCCCCAGCATTTT
- | TRBJ2-7 | TRBV5-5 | 16 | TRBD1 | CASSPIQGVHPYEQYF | TGTGCCAGCAGCCCAATCCAGGGGGTTCACCCCTACGAGCAGTACTTC
- | TRBJ2-1 | TRBV7-9 | 14 | - | CASSSLGHYNEQFF | TGTGCCAGCAGCTCTCTAGGGCACTACAATGAGCAGTTCTTC
- | TRBJ1-5 | TRBV2 | 15 | - | CASSELTGGNQPQHF | TGTGCCAGCAGTGAGTTGACAGGAGGCAATCAGCCCCAGCATTTT
- | TRBJ2-3 | TRBV5-5 | 16 | TRBD2 | CASSSPTGTSVHTQYF | TGTGCCAGCAGCTCCCCCACCGGGACTAGCGTCCATACGCAGTATTTT
- | TRBJ1-1 | TRBV28 | 14 | - | CASSQPVTGSKAFF | TGTGCCAGCAGTCAACCCGTGACAGGAAGTAAAGCTTTCTTT
- | TRBJ2-2 | TRBV19 | 12 | - | CASSPQAGELFF | TGTGCCAGTAGTCCTCAAGCCGGGGAGCTGTTTTTT
- | TRBJ1-5 | TRBV27 | 13 | - | CASSLWGGQPQHF | TGTGCCAGCAGTTTATGGGGGGGTCAGCCCCAGCATTTT
- | TRBJ2-1 | TRBV29-1 | 13 | TRBD2 | CSVGTSSYNEQFF | TGCAGCGTTGGGACTAGCTCCTACAATGAGCAGTTCTTC
- | TRBJ2-5 | TRBV28 | 15 | TRBD1 | CASSLGQGRKKTQYF | TGTGCCAGCAGTTTAGGACAGGGAAGGAAAAAGACCCAGTACTTC
- | TRBJ1-3 | TRBV13 | 15 | TRBD1 | CASSPGGRRRNTIYF | TGTGCCAGCAGCCCAGGGGGGAGGCGGCGAAACACCATATATTTT